This TCR beta chain appears in the sequencing data of a study of CD8+CD57+ T cells in acquired aplastic anemia. About the research overall: The average for DNA from sorted CD4+ and CD8+ cells was roughly 3 ug.

This clonotype appeared a few times. The antigen remains undetermined. The use of genomic DNA as template underpinned the TCR beta VDJ and CDR3 profiling. TCRdb reprocessed the reads with MiXCR, giving one entry per CDR3 protein. The sample lists roughly 240,000 distinct CDR3 sequences, approximately 45% occurring once. This CDR3 region has 16 residues. The germline V gene has CDR1 SEHNR and CDR2 FQNEAQ (reference sequence). With 5 bases removed from V and 10 bases from J, the gap between germline ends came to 21 bases. Study results and limitations: Significant differences in CD8+ Simpson's diversity were not observed between patients and controls. Patients and controls had in common 25 to 35 CD8+ CDR3 sequences.

The authors sequenced patients whose flow cytometry had shown CD8+CD57+ cell expansion. Severe acquired aplastic anemia affected all patients. The sample comprised sorted CD4+, CD8+, or CD8+CD57+ T cells (not recorded which) from PBMCs. The chain is built from TRBV7-9 and TRBJ1-6; possible D gene TRBD1, 6 bases. The TCR comes from a human donor with aplastic anemia. The CDR3 region has the DNA TGTGCCAGCAGCAGGACTAGCGGGGGGCTATGGTCACCCCTCCACTTT. Translation gives CASSRTSGGLWSPLHF.